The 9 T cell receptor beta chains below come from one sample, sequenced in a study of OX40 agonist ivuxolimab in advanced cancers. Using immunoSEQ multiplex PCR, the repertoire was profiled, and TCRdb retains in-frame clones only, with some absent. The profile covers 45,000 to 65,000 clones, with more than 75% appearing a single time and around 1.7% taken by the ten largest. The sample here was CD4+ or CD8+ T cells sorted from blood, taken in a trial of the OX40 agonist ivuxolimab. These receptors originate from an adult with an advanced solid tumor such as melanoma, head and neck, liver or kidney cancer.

As DNA, the CDR3 is TGTGCCAGCTTAAAGGACAGGATGAACACTGAAGCTTTCTTT. It is translated as CASLKDRMNTEAFF. The rearrangement joins TRBV18 to TRBJ1-1, with 7 bases matching TRBD1. The CDR3 has 14 amino acids. From germline, CDR1 is KGHSH and CDR2 LQKENI. The junction had 5 bases not matched to a gene; V was cut back by 7 bases and J by 0 bases.

The CDR3 here is CASSILAGSNEQFF. DNA of the CDR3: TGTGCCAGTAGTATACTAGCGGGGTCCAATGAGCAGTTCTTC. The rearrangement links TRBV19 to TRBJ2-1, with 9 bases fitting TRBD2. The V gene's germline CDR1 is LNHDA and CDR2 SQIVND (reference sequence). This CDR3 spans 14 amino acids. Trimming cost V 2 bases and J 6 bases; bases outside gene matches: 2.

The chain's CDR3 is CASSARTGTGNTIYF. The CDR3 region has the DNA TGTGCCAGCAGCGCCAGGACAGGGACTGGAAACACCATATATTTT. The rearrangement links TRBV9 to TRBJ1-3; 8 positions match TRBD1. V was pared by 3 bases and J by 2 bases, with 4 bases of the junction left unmatched. The CDR3 is 15 amino acids. CDR1 is SGDLS and CDR2 is YYNGEE in the germline V gene.

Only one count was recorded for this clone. CDR3 nucleotide sequence: TGTGCCAGCAGTTTAAACAGAAATAATTCACCCCTCCACTTT. Its protein is CASSLNRNNSPLHF. V is TRBV28 and J is TRBJ1-6, with D unresolved. V shed 2 bases and J shed 5 bases, with 7 bases lying between them. CDR3 length: 14 residues. The germline gives CDR1 MDHEN, CDR2 SYDVKM.

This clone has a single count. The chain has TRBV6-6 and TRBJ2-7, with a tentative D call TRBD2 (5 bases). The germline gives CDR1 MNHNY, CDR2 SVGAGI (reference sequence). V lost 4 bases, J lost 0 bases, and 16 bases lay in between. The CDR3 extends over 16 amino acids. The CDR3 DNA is TGTGCCAGCAGTTCCAGTGGCTCCCGGGGCTCCTACGAGCAGTACGTC. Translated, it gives CASSSSGSRGSYEQYV.

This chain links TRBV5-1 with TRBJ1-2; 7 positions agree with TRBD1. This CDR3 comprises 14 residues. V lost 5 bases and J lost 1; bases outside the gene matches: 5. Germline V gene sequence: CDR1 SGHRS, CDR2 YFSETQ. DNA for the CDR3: TGCGCCAGCAGACCCGGGACAGATAACTATGGCTACACCTTC. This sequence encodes CASRPGTDNYGYTF.

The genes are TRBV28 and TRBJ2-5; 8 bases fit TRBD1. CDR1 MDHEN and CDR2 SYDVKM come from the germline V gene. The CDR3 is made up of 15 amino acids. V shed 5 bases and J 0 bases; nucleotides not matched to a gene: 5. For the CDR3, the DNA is TGTGCCAGCAGTCGCCGGACAGGGTACCAAGAGACCCAGTACTTC. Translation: CASSRRTGYQETQYF. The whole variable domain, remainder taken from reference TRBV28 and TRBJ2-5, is DVKVTQSSRYLVKRTGEKVFLECVQDMDHENMFWYRQDPGLGLRLIYFSYDVKMKEKGDIPEGYSVSREKKERFSLILESASTNQTSMYLCASSRRTGYQETQYFGPGTRLLVL.

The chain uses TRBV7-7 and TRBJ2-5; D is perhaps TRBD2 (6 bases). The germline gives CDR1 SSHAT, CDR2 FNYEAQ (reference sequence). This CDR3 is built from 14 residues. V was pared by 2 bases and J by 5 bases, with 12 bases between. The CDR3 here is CASSLSVRGETQYF. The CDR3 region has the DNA TGTGCCAGCAGCTTAAGCGTACGGGGGGAGACCCAGTACTTC.

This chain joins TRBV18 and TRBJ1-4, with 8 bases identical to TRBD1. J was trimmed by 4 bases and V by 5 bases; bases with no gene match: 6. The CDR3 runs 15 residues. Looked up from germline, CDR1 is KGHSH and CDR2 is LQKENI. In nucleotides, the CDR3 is TGTGCCAGCTCATCAAGACAGGGGCATAATGAAAAACTGTTTTTT. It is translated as CASSSRQGHNEKLFF.